There are many counts of the clone carrying this T cell receptor beta chain. Its antigen is undetermined. Breast cancer patients provided tissue from their axillary draining lymph nodes. The CDR3 consists of 17 residues. Germline trimming cut 1 base from V and 7 bases from J; bases unmatched to any gene: 13. Germline V gene lookup returns CDR1 MDHEN and CDR2 SYDVKM. This specimen comes from a study of breast tumors, draining lymph nodes, adjacent tissues. TCRdb re-called the multiplex PCR reads through MiXCR, storing one row per CDR3 protein. The sample lists some 170,000 distinct CDR3 sequences, about 30% occurring once. General observations from the study: Tumor TCR diversity was below lymph nodes but above nontumor tissue. Data only fit, rather than demonstrated, lymph node origin of most tumor T cells. Findings are consistent with lymph node origin and intratumoral expansion of most tumor T cells.

Sequencing was performed on axillary lymph node tissue. The gene calls are TRBV28 and TRBJ2-7; 10 bases fit TRBD1. The sequence came from a female donor with breast cancer. Some clones in this sample may be carry-over from other donors' samples. CDR3 amino acids: CASSLFRTTGGAREQYF. DNA of the CDR3: TGTGCCAGCAGTTTATTCAGAACGACAGGGGGCGCGAGGGAGCAGTACTTC.